Below, 18 T cell receptor beta chains from the same sample are listed, as sequenced in a study of response to subunit inactivated influenza vaccine. TCRdb reprocessed the RT-PCR reads via MiXCR and lists one record per CDR3 protein. The sample yields around 530,000 distinct CDR3 sequences, 10% to 15% seen once. This sample comprised PBMCs from blood, obtained on the day of vaccination. All receptors come from a man aged 45-65 years who received an inactivated influenza vaccine.

CDR3 in amino acids: CSASRPAGHYEQYF. As DNA, the CDR3 is TGCAGTGCTAGTAGGCCGGCGGGACATTACGAGCAGTACTTC. The rearrangement uses TRBV20-1 and TRBJ2-7; possibly TRBD1 or TRBD2 for D (6 bases each). CDR1 is DFQATT and CDR2 is SNEGSKA in the germline V gene (reference sequence). V lost 3 bases, J lost 4 bases, and 16 bases lay in between. This CDR3 region has 14 residues.

This clonotype showed up just a few times. The chain recombines TRBV5-1 with TRBJ2-1; 11 bases fit TRBD2. CDR3 size: 18 residues. Germline V gene data show CDR1 as SGHRS and CDR2 as YFSETQ. The J segment lost 9 bases and the V segment lost 0 bases, leaving 14 bases of the junction unmatched. The CDR3 loop reads CASSLDLAGGLRGVEQFF. The CDR3 nucleotides read TGCGCCAGCAGCTTGGATCTAGCGGGGGGCTTAAGAGGGGTTGAGCAGTTCTTC.

J is TRBJ2-7 and V is TRBV20-1; D is perhaps TRBD2 (7 bases). The CDR3 covers 14 residues. Germline V gene sequence: CDR1 DFQATT, CDR2 SNEGSKA (reference sequence). Trimming shortened V by 6 bases and J by 3 bases, and 18 bases separated the two germline ends. The CDR3 DNA reads TGCAGTGCAAACAGGGAGGGTGCCAGCTACGAGCAGTACTTC. Translating it yields CSANREGASYEQYF.

The V and J genes are TRBV12-3 or TRBV12-4 and TRBJ1-2; 10 bases agree with TRBD1. The V segment lost 3 bases and the J segment 8 bases; nucleotides outside the gene matches: 6. The CDR3 is 14 residues long. CDR3 coding DNA: TGTGCCAGCAGTTTGAGCGGGACAGGGGAAGGCTACACCTTC. This codes for CASSLSGTGEGYTF.

This clonotype was seen a handful of times. DNA of the CDR3: TGTGCCAGCAGTTCGAAACCGGGACTCGTCACCGGGGAGCTGTTTTTT. Translating it yields CASSSKPGLVTGELFF. The gene calls are TRBV6-5 and TRBJ2-2; D may be TRBD2 (6 bases). The CDR3 length is 16 residues. V was trimmed by 4 bases and J by 4 bases, leaving 16 bases between them. Germline values: CDR1 MNHEY, CDR2 SVGAGI.

V usage is TRBV21-1 and J usage is TRBJ2-1; the table assigns TRBD2, which was not confirmed against the DNA. TRBV21-1 is labeled a pseudogene. The CDR3 sequence is 17 residues long. The CDR3 reads CASSKAAAGVPGNEQFF. CDR3 coding DNA: TGTGCCAGCAGCAAAGCGGCAGCGGGGGTACCCGGAAATGAGCAGTTCTTC.

This chain's CDR3 is CSVGRGGTGELFF. For the CDR3, the DNA is TGCAGCGTTGGAAGGGGGGGGACCGGGGAGCTGTTTTTT. This rearrangement joins TRBV29-1 to TRBJ2-2; D possibly corresponds to TRBD2 (7 bases). Germline V gene lookup returns CDR1 SQVTM and CDR2 ANQGSEA. Trimming stripped 4 bases from V and 5 bases from J, with 11 bases between. The CDR3 runs 13 residues.

This clonotype showed up just a few times. This chain joins TRBV20-1 and TRBJ2-1, with D unresolved. The CDR3 sequence is 13 residues long. Germline V gene sequence: CDR1 DFQATT, CDR2 SNEGSKA (reference sequence). The germline V and J ends were trimmed by 3 bases and 8 bases, with 14 bases remaining between them. The CDR3, as DNA: TGCAGTGCTAGTAAGGTGAGAGGTGATGAGCAGTTCTTC. The encoded protein is CSASKVRGDEQFF.

This chain uses TRBV27 with TRBJ1-4, with D uncertain. The CDR3 consists of 15 residues. The V end lost 4 bases, the J end lost 7 bases, and 16 bases lay between the germline ends. CDR1 is MNHEY, CDR2 SMNVEV, per germline (reference sequence). The CDR3 DNA reads TGTGCCAGCAGTTCCACCCCGCATTGGGGTGAAAAACTGTTTTTT. It encodes CASSSTPHWGEKLFF.

This clonotype was counted a few times. The V call is TRBV4-1, the J call TRBJ1-4, with D uncertain. CDR3 size: 19 residues. CDR1 and CDR2 (germline): MGHRA, YSYEKL. The ends were cut back, 1 base at V and 0 bases at J, with 18 bases in the middle. CDR3 in DNA: TGCGCCAGCAGCCAAGTCGGTCCCCGCGCCCTTGCAACTAATGAAAAACTGTTTTTT. Its protein product is CASSQVGPRALATNEKLFF.

This clonotype was found a few times. The gene calls are TRBV28 and TRBJ1-2; TRBD1 agrees at 11 bases. Germline lookup yields CDR1 MDHEN and CDR2 SYDVKM. The junction had 4 bases not matched to a gene; V was cut back by 10 bases and J by 3 bases. The CDR3 has 13 residues. For the CDR3, the DNA is TGTGCCACTGGACAGGGGGCCGACTATGGCTACACCTTC. Its translation: CATGQGADYGYTF.

This clonotype has a handful of counts. The CDR3 DNA reads TGTGCCAGCTCACCACCGTTAGGGGCGTACAATGAGCAGTTCTTC. Protein: CASSPPLGAYNEQFF. The V call is TRBV18, the J call TRBJ2-1; D is possibly TRBD1 (5 bases). Germline V gives CDR1 KGHSH, CDR2 LQKENI. V gave up 0 bases and J gave up 4 bases, with 10 bases separating them. The CDR3 has 15 residues.

Turning to this clonotype: The germline gene is not matched at one end of the junction; a read error may be the cause. The V and J genes are TRBV20-1 and TRBJ1-5, with 7 bases that match TRBD1. CDR3 size: 14 residues. The germline V gene has CDR1 DFQATT and CDR2 SNEGSKA (reference sequence). DNA of the CDR3: TGCAGTGCTAGGCCAGGAGGGGGCAATCGGCCCCAGCATTTT. Protein sequence: CSARPGGGNRPQHF.

V usage is TRBV6-5 and J usage is TRBJ1-6, with D possibly matching TRBD1 (6 bases). Per germline, CDR1 MNHEY and CDR2 SVGAGI. The ends were cut back, 2 bases at V and 7 bases at J, with 12 bases in the middle. The CDR3 sequence is 15 residues long. CDR3 sequence (DNA): TGTGCCAGCAGTTACGGGGGGCCGTTGAATTCACCCCTCCACTTT. Its translation is CASSYGGPLNSPLHF.

The chain recombines TRBV10-3 with TRBJ2-2, with no clear D. V lost 8 bases to trimming and J lost 1 base, with 5 bases between them. This CDR3 has 12 amino acids. Germline lookup yields CDR1 ENHRY and CDR2 SYGVKD. The CDR3 bases are TGTGCCATCGAGAAGAACACCGGGGAGCTGTTTTTT. Translation: CAIEKNTGELFF.

This sequence joins TRBV30 and TRBJ2-2; D call uncertain. This CDR3 region has 11 residues. Germline V CDR1 and CDR2: GTSNPN, SVGIG (reference sequence). The ends were cut back, 2 bases at V and 7 bases at J, with 5 bases in the middle. CDR3: CAWSPRGELFF. In DNA form, the CDR3 reads TGTGCCTGGAGTCCCCGCGGGGAGCTGTTTTTT. The variable domain in full, completed from reference TRBV30 and TRBJ2-2, reads SQTIHQWPATLVQPVGSPLSLECTVEGTSNPNLYWYRQAAGRGLQLLFYSVGIGQISSEVPQNLSASRPQDRQFILSSKKLLLSDSGFYLCAWSPRGELFFGEGSRLTVL.

The gene calls are TRBV7-2 and TRBJ1-5; D remains ambiguous. Germline assignment: CDR1 SGHTA and CDR2 FQGNSA. The CDR3 has 14 amino acids. V lost 5 bases, J lost 7 bases, and 15 bases lay in between. The CDR3 is CASSPVEGLQPQHF. The CDR3 region has the DNA TGTGCCAGCAGCCCGGTAGAGGGTCTGCAGCCCCAGCATTTT. The variable domain in full, completed from reference TRBV7-2 and TRBJ1-5, reads GAGVSQSPSNKVTEKGKDVELRCDPISGHTALYWYRQSLGQGLEFLIYFQGNSAPDKSGLPSDRFSAERTGGSVSTLTIQRTQQEDSAVYLCASSPVEGLQPQHFGDGTRLSIL.

The chain employs TRBV6-2 or TRBV6-3 and TRBJ1-5; TRBD1 might be the D (5 bases). With 0 bases removed from V and 11 bases from J, the gap between germline ends came to 14 bases. The CDR3 spans 14 residues. Germline V gives CDR1 MNHEY, CDR2 SVGEGT. CDR3 amino acids: CASSYSTVGASQHF. The CDR3 nucleotides are TGTGCCAGCAGTTACTCGACAGTGGGTGCCTCCCAGCATTTT.